This entry concerns a single T cell receptor beta chain. Its cognate antigen has yet to be identified. Base-call qualities are not available, and no considerably larger clone is one nucleotide away. This specimen belongs to a study of cytomegalovirus exposure and HLA in healthy donors (dated by TCRdb to about 2017). Notes on the research overall: An earlier analysis of approximately 600 of the donors reported 250 to 350 Gb of sequence data and 100 million to 130 million unique TCR beta sequences from roughly 200 million T cells. An early release that covered about 600 HLA-typed donors contained approximately 300 gigabases of sequencing data and 65 million to 100 million unique TCR sequences. Among the roughly 400 genotyped donors, 81% belonged to the genetic ancestry cluster associated with self-reported Caucasian donors. The aim of the study was to test whether cataloging public T cell receptors could identify signatures of past pathogen exposure. The study profiled the T cell repertoires of under 700 subjects by immunosequencing and related them to cytomegalovirus serostatus. Along with the approximately 620-subject first cohort, a separate validation cohort of over a hundred different subjects was used. The study combined high-throughput TCR immunosequencing, statistical association of individual TCRs with disease status, and machine learning to predict cytomegalovirus infection status. To study patterns of TCR occurrence, a later analysis re-analyzed previously published TCR beta repertoires from several hundred donors and added high-resolution HLA genotyping. In the later analysis, no new phenotypic data were used to find candidate immune exposures; instead, reliance was placed on TCR beta sequences and their occurrence across donors. An earlier analysis of a few hundred of the donors applied high-throughput TCR beta sequencing to assess whether each TCR beta V gene segment acted as functional or pseudogenic. Donor age, sex, ethnicity and CMV serostatus were collected together with the repertoire data. A later genetic analysis took genome-wide SNP genotypes for about three fifths of the 666 donors and used that subset as a discovery cohort. Every discovery cohort repertoire had been produced on one sequencing platform. HLA typing included class I and class II loci at four-digit resolution. The number of donors typed differed by locus, with 629-630 for A, B, C, DRB1 and DQB1, around 560 for DQA1, approximately 570 for DPA1, and 472 for DPB1. A handful of DR-DQ haplotypes were handled as single units for association and clustering because linkage in the cohort was strong. Across 398 genotyped donors of the cohort, an average of roughly 230,000 unique TCR beta nucleotide sequences per donor were sequenced, and around 20% of those sequences were non-productive. Overall study outcomes, separate from this receptor: Several of the top co-occurrence clusters appeared to be linked to parvovirus B19, influenza, CMV and Epstein-Barr virus, according to a later analysis. According to a later analysis, TCR association rates differed among HLA loci, with DRB1 alleles showing the most associated TCRs and HLA-C alleles showing the fewest. The study listed 150 to 200 TCR beta chains as associated with cytomegalovirus. While some public TCRs were present in many individuals, most TCR sequences turned up only very rarely across donors. Because counts were too low, about 17 rarely observed V segments, including chromosome 9 orphons, were excluded from the earlier analysis of roughly 580 of the donors. A few of the identified cytomegalovirus-associated TCR beta chains were confirmed in vitro to be specific for cytomegalovirus antigens. A later genetic analysis reported fewer N-insertions in productive TCRs among donors in an Asian-associated ancestry cluster than the roughly 700-donor mean. A cluster of highly shared sequence variants was judged likely to represent a technical artifact of the sequencing pipeline. A further reported finding was that TCR beta sequences accurately predicted the HLA-A and HLA-B alleles for most subjects in the first cohort. The presence/absence analyses assumed that sequencing depth was roughly uniform across donors, and that assumption may not be true. Linkage disequilibrium might explain the correlated functional status among segregating V segments, but an unknown experimental factor could not be excluded. In an earlier analysis of around 600 of the donors, most TCR beta V segments appeared in productive rearrangements about 90% or about 30% of the time, broadly matching IMGT annotations. Only TCR beta chains were sequenced in this cohort, and the absence of alpha or paired-chain data limited detectable features. A later analysis associated 16,951 TCR beta sequences with specific HLA alleles at a false discovery rate of 0.05. For the cohort, immune exposure information was limited to CMV serostatus. The authors suggested that the approach could potentially be generalized to other disease states and immunological phenotypes. Because HLA typing was missing for some donors at each locus, association tests included only the typed subset. Most CMV-associated TCR beta chains appeared to be HLA-restricted in a later analysis, and the HLA associations seemed to be driven largely by CMV exposure. In a later analysis, HLA-associated TCR beta chains were found to be more clonally expanded and to have lower generation probabilities than equally common non-associated chains. The classifier was reported to diagnose cytomegalovirus status with high specificity and sensitivity in both the original cohort and the validation cohort. Strong co-occurrence of HLA alleles, especially DR and DQ, made assigning TCR associations to individual alleles difficult. A later genetic analysis associated a missense DCLRE1C variant with V-gene and J-gene trimming of TCR beta chains, and an independent cohort replicated the association. The 87-base-pair reads could not distinguish some IMGT-functional V segments, including TRBV6-2 and TRBV6-3, so those segments were excluded.

The CDR3 holds 13 amino acids from the cysteine to the phenylalanine. The CDR3 DNA has 39 bases and is translated from base 1. V is pared back by 2 bases and J by 0 bases, with 4 bases lying between the germline termini. CDR1 and CDR2 are drawn from the germline V gene: SGHAT, FQNNGV. The cohort consisted of hundreds of healthy bone marrow donors. Cohort members were all nominally healthy when sampled, although unrecorded immune exposures were likely present. The donor was CMV seronegative and belonged to the group of over 300 seronegative cohort members. Each donor provided a peripheral blood sample, and peripheral blood mononuclear cells were used for TCR beta sequencing. The Qiagen DNeasy Blood Extraction Kit was used to extract genomic DNA from the blood cell samples. The library came from the immunoSEQ multiplex PCR assay. The multiplex PCR relied on a mix of 60 forward primers for TCR Vbeta segments and 13 reverse primers for TCR Jbeta segments. Amplification of the CDR3 region of rearranged TCR beta genes was performed with a multiplex PCR assay on genomic DNA. Amplified TCR beta libraries were sequenced as 87-base-pair reads on the Illumina HiSeq System. Turning to the authors' computational methods: A later analysis counted approximately 84 million unique TCR beta chains across the 650 to 700 repertoires, and 9 million to 14 million of these chains were shared by at least two donors. A nearest-neighbor algorithm error-corrected the raw reads and collapsed the reads into unique sequences, merging closely related sequences to remove PCR and sequencing errors. To assign V, D and J gene segments, CDR3 sequences were aligned to IMGT reference sequences. For a sequence to be retained, a match of at least six nucleotides to both a V gene segment and a J gene segment was required. Rearrangements were called productive when the CDR3 lacked stop codons and stayed in frame with V and J; all others were non-productive. Following IMGT convention, CDR3 was defined as the stretch from the second conserved V-encoded cysteine to the conserved J-encoded phenylalanine. The earlier analysis of some 540 of the donors excluded any sequence lacking an unambiguous match to a single V gene segment. An earlier analysis of some 500 of the donors classified V segments as functional when productive rearrangements were above 56.7% and as segregating when the standard deviation between donors was above 5%. A statistical classification framework was built for diagnosing cytomegalovirus status from the catalog of TCR beta chain sequences. In a later analysis, V and J genes were assigned by comparing TCR nucleotide sequences against IMGT/GENE-DB human TR gene sequences. In a later analysis, CDR3 sequences and most-parsimonious VDJ recombination scenarios were assigned using the TCRdist pipeline. In a later analysis, every TCR beta chain was defined by the combination of its CDR3 amino acid sequence and its V-gene family, and reads without a unique V-gene family were dropped. To address suspected cross-contamination and a sequencing artifact, a later analysis removed several hundred highly shared, low-generation-probability nucleotide sequences. In a later analysis, a clonal expansion index for each public chain was calculated from normalized within-repertoire ranks of inferred template counts. A later analysis computed generation probabilities with a VDJ recombination model fitted to out-of-frame rearrangements, and checked the results against IGoR. Hypergeometric tests were used in a later analysis to score TCR-TCR, TCR-HLA and TCR-CMV co-occurrence, with a repertoire-size bias correction applied to the TCR pairs. False discovery rates were estimated in a later analysis by permuting HLA or CMV assignments 20 times. In a later analysis, co-occurring TCRs were grouped using DBSCAN, and TCRdist sequence similarity was added for clustering within HLA-allele-positive subsets. For co-occurrence clustering, repertoires with fewer than 30,000 or more than 120,000 public chains were excluded, along with a handful of repertoires with anomalous nucleotide sharing. TCRdb obtained this table from immuneACCESS and retained in-frame rearrangements with V and J assigned. These tables miss some clones; where compared with another copy, unresolved V genes account for less than half of the shortfall, and the remainder is unexplained. That table furnishes V, J and clone size, whereas the DNA furnished D and trimming. In this sample the table shows around 180,000 clones, 75% to 85% of which occur a single time. The ten top clones hold around 1.4% of the sample.

This TCR derives from a woman aged 50 to 65 in good health and CMV-seronegative. Source material: PBMCs. The chain uses TRBV11-2 and TRBJ1-1; no confident D gene assignment can be made. The base sequence is TGTGCCAGCAGCTTACAGTTGAACACTGAAGCTTTCTTT. Its coded protein is CASSLQLNTEAFF.